This T cell receptor beta chain originates from a study of T cell changes during pregnancy in multiple sclerosis (dated by TCRdb to between 2018 and 2021). Background for the entire study: The study examined how the T cell repertoire changed over the course of pregnancy in women with multiple sclerosis.

As for this clone: No antigen is known for it. Qualities for individual bases were not recorded, and no much larger clone is one base off.

The library was produced with the immunoSEQ multiplex PCR assay. This is the immuneACCESS table as TCRdb keeps it, with only in-frame sequences that have V and J called. A part of the clones is gone; compared with another copy, unresolved V genes explain less than half, and the rest is unexplained. Recorded for this sample are 80,000 or so clones; roughly 94% of them occurred a single time. The top ten clonotypes cover about 1.5% of the sample. Per the germline V gene (reference sequence), LNHDA is the CDR1 and SQIVND is the CDR2. Germline trimming: 6 bases from V, 7 bases from J; junction bases outside gene matches: 6. From cysteine to phenylalanine, the CDR3 is 14 amino acids long. Of the read, only the CDR3 DNA is kept; its 42 bases are in frame from base 1.

The sample in question was peripheral blood, obtained before pregnancy. This TCR came from a female donor with multiple sclerosis, enrolled in a pregnancy study. The chain links TRBV19 with TRBJ1-4; 9 of the junction bases match TRBD1. The CDR3 region has the sequence CASSPGQGLEKLFF. In nucleotides, the sequence is TGTGCCAGTAGCCCGGGACAGGGTCTTGAAAAACTGTTTTTT.